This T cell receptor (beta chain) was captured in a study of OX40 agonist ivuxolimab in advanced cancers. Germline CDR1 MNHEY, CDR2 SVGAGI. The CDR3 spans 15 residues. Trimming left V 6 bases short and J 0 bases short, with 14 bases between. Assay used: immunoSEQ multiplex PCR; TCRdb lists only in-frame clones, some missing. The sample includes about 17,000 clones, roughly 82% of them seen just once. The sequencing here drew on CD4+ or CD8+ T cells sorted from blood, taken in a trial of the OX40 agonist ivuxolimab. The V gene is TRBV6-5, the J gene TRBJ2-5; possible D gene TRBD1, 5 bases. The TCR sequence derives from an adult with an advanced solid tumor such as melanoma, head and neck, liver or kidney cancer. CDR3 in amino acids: CASSWQGPDQETQYF. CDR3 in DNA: TGTGCCAGCAGCTGGCAGGGTCCTGACCAAGAGACCCAGTACTTC.